The sequence of this TCR beta chain was determined in a study of CD8 T cells in ankylosing spondylitis. TCRdb called the 5' RACE reads again in MiXCR, with one record for every CDR3 protein. The data contain around 150,000 distinct CDR3 sequences, 6% to 8% of them singletons. This clonotype has ten or more counts. The CDR3 has 16 amino acids. The V and J ends lost 2 bases and 7 bases respectively, with 18 bases between them. Germline V gene data show CDR1 as MGHDK and CDR2 as SYGVNS. Sequences were obtained from blood, either unsorted or a sorted T cell fraction (not recorded which). The receptor was derived from a female donor with ankylosing spondylitis or in good health (not recorded which). The chain links TRBV25-1 to TRBJ1-5; D gene ambiguous. CDR3 DNA: TGTGCCAGCAGTGAAGAGGGAACGCTCGACTTCCAGCCCCAGCATTTT. It specifies CASSEEGTLDFQPQHF.